These 24 T cell receptor beta chains were all obtained from the same sample, sequenced in a study of CD8 T cells in ankylosing spondylitis (dated by TCRdb to about 2017). Libraries came from 5' RACE. The listed sequencing device is Illumina HiSeq 2500. Starting from the raw public reads, TCRdb applied fastp trimming at Q25, assembled clones with MiXCR and retained in-frame beta chains. One record per CDR3 amino acid sequence lists the most common genes and DNA. The sample table shows approximately 350,000 distinct CDR3 sequences, and roughly 14% are seen once. The ten largest account for roughly 1.1% of the sample. The sequenced sample was blood, either unsorted or a sorted T cell fraction (not recorded which). The receptors shown here come from a male donor with ankylosing spondylitis or in good health (not recorded which).

V is TRBV30 and J is TRBJ1-6, with 9 positions matching TRBD1. The CDR3 consists of 16 residues. The J segment lost 10 bases and the V segment lost 0 bases, leaving 10 bases of the junction unmatched. The V gene's germline CDR1 is GTSNPN and CDR2 SVGIG (reference sequence). CDR3 loop: CAWSVHSGTGTSPLHF. CDR3 DNA sequence: TGTGCCTGGAGTGTACACTCGGGGACAGGGACCTCACCCCTCCACTTT.

This clonotype was found a few times. The chain is built from TRBV18 and TRBJ1-6; D is undetermined. V lost 3 bases, J lost 10 bases, and 13 bases lay in between. Germline V gives CDR1 KGHSH, CDR2 LQKENI. The CDR3 runs to 14 residues. CDR3 sequence: CASSPGLGGSPLHF. The CDR3 nucleotides read TGTGCCAGCTCACCCGGTCTCGGCGGCTCACCCCTCCACTTT. The variable domain in full, completed from reference TRBV18 and TRBJ1-6, reads NAGVMQNPRHLVRRRGQEARLRCSPMKGHSHVYWYRQLPEEGLKFMVYLQKENIIDESGMPKERFSAEFPKEGPSILRIQQVVRGDSAAYFCASSPGLGGSPLHFGNGTRLTVT.

The V call is TRBV5-1, the J call TRBJ2-7, with a weak D call TRBD1 (5 bases). The CDR3 contains 12 residues. V lost 7 bases, J lost 6 bases, and 14 bases lay in between. Germline lookup yields CDR1 SGHRS and CDR2 YFSETQ. The CDR3 sequence: CASGAPGGEQYF. The CDR3 nucleotides read TGCGCCAGCGGGGCCCCCGGCGGCGAGCAGTACTTC.

This clonotype was seen repeatedly, ten times or more. This chain uses TRBV29-1 with TRBJ2-7; 8 bases agree with TRBD1. The germline V gene encodes CDR1 SQVTM and CDR2 ANQGSEA. Trimming took 7 bases from V and 2 from J; bases not matched to a gene: 10. The CDR3 consists of 14 residues. The CDR3 DNA reads TGCAGCGCTAACTTCGGGACAGGACCCTACGAGCAGTACTTC. Translation: CSANFGTGPYEQYF.

This clonotype occurred many times. This chain uses TRBV15 with TRBJ2-3; D remains unclear. The CDR3 loop spans 13 amino acids. Germline CDR1 is LNHNV and CDR2 is YYDKDF (reference sequence). The V end was cut by 3 bases, the J end by 3 bases, with 7 bases between. CDR3 DNA sequence: TGTGCCACCAGCAGCCTAGGGACAGATACGCAGTATTTT. Protein: CATSSLGTDTQYF.

The gene calls are TRBV6-4 and TRBJ2-2; 8 bases line up with TRBD1. Trimming at V came to 6 bases and at J to 6 bases, leaving 9 bases not matched to a gene. CDR3 length: 15 residues. Germline V CDR1 and CDR2: MRHNA, SNTAGT. The DNA for the CDR3 is TGTGCCAGCAGGCCGACAGGGGTACACGCCGGGGAGCTGTTTTTT. Protein sequence: CASRPTGVHAGELFF.

There are a few counts of this clonotype. The V and J genes are TRBV4-1 and TRBJ2-7; TRBD1 or TRBD2 may be the D gene (5 bases each). CDR1 is MGHRA and CDR2 is YSYEKL in the germline V gene. V lost 0 bases to trimming and J lost 1 base, with 13 bases between them. This CDR3 contains 16 residues. DNA of the CDR3: TGCGCCAGCAGCCAAGATGAGGGGACGTTTTCCTACGAGCAGTACTTC. Amino acids: CASSQDEGTFSYEQYF.

In this sample, this clonotype turned up many times. This chain links TRBV7-8 with TRBJ1-2; D is undetermined. The CDR3 is 12 amino acids. V lost 5 bases and J lost 0, with 4 bases in between. CDR1 SGHVS and CDR2 FQNEAQ come from the germline V gene. The CDR3 loop reads CASSQANYGYTF. CDR3 in DNA: TGTGCCAGCAGCCAGGCTAACTATGGCTACACCTTC.

This clonotype came up a few times. The gene calls are TRBV5-1 and TRBJ2-7; D possibly corresponds to TRBD1 (6 bases). This CDR3 has 14 residues. CDR1 is SGHRS and CDR2 is YFSETQ in the germline V gene. V shed 4 bases and J shed 4 bases, with 15 bases lying between them. CDR3: CASSAQGWAYEQYF. The CDR3 DNA sequence: TGCGCCAGCAGCGCCCAGGGGTGGGCTTACGAGCAGTACTTC.

In its sample, this clonotype was seen a few times. The V and J genes are TRBV30 and TRBJ2-2, with D perhaps TRBD2 (5 bases). The CDR3 runs 13 residues. V dropped 3 bases and J dropped 6 bases, with 11 bases sitting between them. Germline lookup yields CDR1 GTSNPN and CDR2 SVGIG (reference sequence). In DNA, the CDR3 is TGTGCCTGGAGCCGGAGGACCTCCGGGGAGCTGTTTTTT. Protein sequence: CAWSRRTSGELFF.

This clonotype was picked up a small number of times. This chain joins TRBV11-2 and TRBJ1-1; D unresolved. From germline, CDR1 is SGHAT and CDR2 FQNNGV. Trimming stripped 1 base from V and 6 bases from J, with 12 bases between. CDR3 size: 14 residues. The CDR3 loop reads CASSLGGPVAEAFF. In nucleotides, the CDR3 is TGTGCCAGCAGCTTAGGAGGCCCGGTGGCTGAAGCTTTCTTT.

A few counts support this clonotype. The chain is built from TRBV20-1 and TRBJ1-1; D not resolved. Trimming took off 1 base at V and 5 bases at J, with 11 bases between the two ends. Germline-derived CDR1 and CDR2 are DFQATT and SNEGSKA (reference sequence). CDR3 length equals 13 residues. The CDR3 bases are TGCAGTGCTAGAGGGGCTCTTGAGACTGAAGCTTTCTTT. As protein: CSARGALETEAFF.

Regarding this clonotype: A read error may produce the germline difference seen at one junction end. V is TRBV5-4 and J is TRBJ2-7; TRBD2 aligns across 10 bases. The germline CDR1 and CDR2 sequences are SGHNT and YYREEE (reference sequence). The CDR3 consists of 16 residues. CDR3 coding DNA: TGTACCAGCAGCTTGTCGCAACTAGCGGGATTTGACGAGCAGTACTTC. Protein: CTSSLSQLAGFDEQYF.

In its sample, this clonotype was seen a few times. The chain links TRBV7-2 to TRBJ2-5; 15 nucleotides agree with TRBD2. V lost 0 bases and J lost 5; bases outside the gene matches: 10. Germline values: CDR1 SGHTA, CDR2 FQGNSA. This CDR3 has 19 amino acids. The CDR3 loop is CASSLAWTSGGAAVETQYF. CDR3 nucleotide sequence: TGTGCCAGCAGCTTAGCGTGGACTAGCGGGGGGGCGGCGGTTGAGACCCAGTACTTC.

This clonotype occurred a few times. The genes are TRBV6-5 and TRBJ2-7; 11 bases are a match to TRBD1. CDR1 MNHEY and CDR2 SVGAGI come from the germline V gene. This CDR3 spans 15 amino acids. After removal of 4 bases from V and 5 bases from J, the junction contained 7 bases not matched to a gene. The CDR3 nucleotides read TGTGCCAGCAGTTCGCCGGGACAGGGGGTCAACGAGCAGTACTTC. This sequence encodes CASSSPGQGVNEQYF.

The rearrangement joins TRBV2 to TRBJ2-7; maybe TRBD1 (6 bases). V shed 7 bases and J shed 1 base, with 14 bases lying between them. The germline CDR1 and CDR2 sequences are SNHLY and FYNNEI. The CDR3 covers 14 residues. The CDR3 DNA sequence: TGTGCCAGCAAAGAACAGGGTTCATCCTACGAGCAGTACTTC. Protein: CASKEQGSSYEQYF.

The rearrangement joins TRBV11-2 to TRBJ2-7, with unresolved D. The germline gives CDR1 SGHAT, CDR2 FQNNGV. V was pared by 5 bases and J by 0 bases, with 14 bases between. The CDR3 is 15 amino acids. This chain's CDR3 is CASSPLWGSSYEQYF. DNA of the CDR3: TGTGCCAGCAGCCCGCTTTGGGGTAGCTCCTACGAGCAGTACTTC.

The chain uses TRBV5-1 and TRBJ2-2, with TRBD1 identical over 9 bases. CDR1 is SGHRS, CDR2 YFSETQ, per germline. The CDR3 is 17 amino acids. Unmatched junction bases numbered 13, after V lost 5 bases and J lost 5 bases. The CDR3 loop is CASRRTGDWAETGELFF. CDR3 in DNA: TGCGCCAGCAGAAGGACAGGGGATTGGGCCGAGACCGGGGAGCTGTTTTTT.

This clonotype was detected only a few times. The chain couples TRBV5-5 to TRBJ1-2; 7 bases align to TRBD1. Germline loops: CDR1 SGHKS, CDR2 YYEKEE (reference sequence). The V segment lost 2 bases and the J segment 2 bases; nucleotides outside the gene matches: 9. This CDR3 is built from 16 residues. Written as DNA, the CDR3 is TGTGCCAGCAGCTTCCTGCAGGGGGACTTGAACTATGGCTACACCTTC. Protein: CASSFLQGDLNYGYTF.

V usage is TRBV5-1 and J usage is TRBJ2-2; 7 nucleotides match TRBD2. Trimming cost V 4 bases and J 0 bases; bases outside gene matches: 6. Germline V gene lookup returns CDR1 SGHRS and CDR2 YFSETQ. The CDR3 sequence is 16 residues long. In DNA, the CDR3 is TGCGCCAGCAGCCCACCTAGCGGAGCGAACACCGGGGAGCTGTTTTTT. Its protein is CASSPPSGANTGELFF.

The J gene is TRBJ2-3, the V gene TRBV7-9; 11 nucleotides align to TRBD2. V gave up 5 bases and J gave up 1 base; unmatched junction bases: 8. Germline V gene lookup returns CDR1 SEHNR and CDR2 FQNEAQ (reference sequence). The CDR3 sequence is 17 residues long. DNA of the CDR3: TGTGCCAGCAGCGTCGCCTCACTAGCGGGAGGCACAGATACGCAGTATTTT. Translating it yields CASSVASLAGGTDTQYF.

This clonotype was counted many times. The chain employs TRBV3-1 and TRBJ1-2; D might be TRBD1 (5 bases). V lost 2 bases and J lost 12, with 13 bases in between. The CDR3 totals 12 residues. In germline, CDR1 is LGHDT, CDR2 YNNKEL (reference sequence). The CDR3 sequence: CASSQWGGLHTF. CDR3 bases: TGTGCCAGCAGCCAATGGGGGGGTCTTCACACCTTC.

The genes are TRBV5-1 and TRBJ2-1; 11 bases are shared with TRBD2. After removal of 4 bases from V and 4 bases from J, the junction contained 7 bases not matched to a gene. The CDR3 runs 16 residues. Germline V gene data show CDR1 as SGHRS and CDR2 as YFSETQ. CDR3 residues: CASSLPLAGGYNEQFF. The DNA of the CDR3 is TGCGCCAGCAGCCTCCCTCTAGCGGGAGGTTACAATGAGCAGTTCTTC.

This chain joins TRBV6-4 and TRBJ1-2; 10 nucleotides match TRBD1. Trimming removed 0 bases from V and 6 bases from J; junction bases left unmatched: 4. The V gene's germline CDR1 is MRHNA and CDR2 SNTAGT. CDR3 length: 15 amino acids. The CDR3 reads CASSDSTGGWNGYTF. CDR3 sequence (DNA): TGTGCCAGCAGTGACTCGACAGGGGGCTGGAATGGCTACACCTTC.